This TCR beta chain was recorded in a study of blood T cell repertoires in COVID-19. For the study at large: T cells, B-cell-depleted T cells, or PBMCs provided the cDNA or gDNA that served as material.

Only one count was recorded for this clone. TCRdb's table, derived via immunoSEQ multiplex PCR, lists solely in-frame clones and lacks some. The top ten hold 35% to 45% of the sample, which has over 55,000 clones, about 80% seen once. The V gene's germline CDR1 is SGHRS and CDR2 YFSETQ. This CDR3 is 16 amino acids long. The V and J ends lost 4 bases and 0 bases respectively, with 16 bases between them. Sequencing input: peripheral blood. This TCR was recovered from an older woman with acute or convalescent COVID-19. The chain couples TRBV5-1 to TRBJ1-2; D possibly corresponds to TRBD1 (5 bases). The CDR3 nucleotides are TGCGCCAGCAGCCCGATAGACAGTAGGTCTAACTATGGCTACACCTTC. Encoded protein: CASSPIDSRSNYGYTF.